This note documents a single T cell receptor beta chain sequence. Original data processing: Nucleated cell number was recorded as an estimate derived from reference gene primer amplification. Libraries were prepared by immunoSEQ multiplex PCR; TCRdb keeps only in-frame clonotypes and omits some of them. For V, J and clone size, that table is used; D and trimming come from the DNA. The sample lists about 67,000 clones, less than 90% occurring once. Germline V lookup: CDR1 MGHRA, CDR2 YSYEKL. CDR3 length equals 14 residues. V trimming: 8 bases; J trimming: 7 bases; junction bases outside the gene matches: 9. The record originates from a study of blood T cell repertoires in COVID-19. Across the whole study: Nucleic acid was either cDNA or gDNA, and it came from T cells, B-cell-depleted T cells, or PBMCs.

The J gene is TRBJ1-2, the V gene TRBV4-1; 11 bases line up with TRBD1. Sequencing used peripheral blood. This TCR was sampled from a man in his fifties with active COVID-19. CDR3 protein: CASRRTGGAGGYTF. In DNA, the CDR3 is TGCGCCAGCCGCCGGACAGGGGGCGCAGGTGGCTACACCTTC.